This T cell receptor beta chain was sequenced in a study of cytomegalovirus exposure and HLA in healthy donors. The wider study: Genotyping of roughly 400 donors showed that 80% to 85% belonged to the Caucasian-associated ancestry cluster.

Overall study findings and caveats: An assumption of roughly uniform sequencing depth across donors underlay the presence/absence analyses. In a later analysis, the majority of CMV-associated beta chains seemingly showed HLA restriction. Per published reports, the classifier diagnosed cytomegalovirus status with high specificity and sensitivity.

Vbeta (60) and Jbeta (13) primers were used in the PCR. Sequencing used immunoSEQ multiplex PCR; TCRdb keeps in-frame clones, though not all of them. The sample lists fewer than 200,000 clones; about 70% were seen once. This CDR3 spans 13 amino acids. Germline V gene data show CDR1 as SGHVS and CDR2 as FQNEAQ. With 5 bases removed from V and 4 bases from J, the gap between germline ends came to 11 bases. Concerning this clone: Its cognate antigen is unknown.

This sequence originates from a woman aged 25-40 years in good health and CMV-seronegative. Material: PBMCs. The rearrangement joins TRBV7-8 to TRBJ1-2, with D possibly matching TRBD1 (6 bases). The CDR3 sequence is CASSVTGIYGYTF. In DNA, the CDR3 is TGTGCCAGCAGCGTAACAGGGATCTATGGCTACACCTTC.